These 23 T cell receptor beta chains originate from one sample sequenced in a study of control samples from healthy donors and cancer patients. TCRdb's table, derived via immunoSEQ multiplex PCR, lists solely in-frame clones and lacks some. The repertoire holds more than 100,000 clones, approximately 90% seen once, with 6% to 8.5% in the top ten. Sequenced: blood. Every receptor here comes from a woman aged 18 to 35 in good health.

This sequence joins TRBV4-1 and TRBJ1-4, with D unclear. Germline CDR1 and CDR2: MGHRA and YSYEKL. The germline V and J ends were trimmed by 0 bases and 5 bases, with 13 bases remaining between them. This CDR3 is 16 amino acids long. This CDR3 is CASSQDYSFRNEKLFF. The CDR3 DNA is TGCGCCAGCAGCCAAGACTACAGCTTTAGAAATGAAAAACTGTTTTTT.

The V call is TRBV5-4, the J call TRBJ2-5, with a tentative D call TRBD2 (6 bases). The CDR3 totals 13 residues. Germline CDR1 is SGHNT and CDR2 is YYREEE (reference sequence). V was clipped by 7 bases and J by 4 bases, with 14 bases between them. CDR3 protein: CASSKRAGETQYF. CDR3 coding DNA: TGTGCCAGCTCTAAGCGGGCCGGAGAGACCCAGTACTTC.

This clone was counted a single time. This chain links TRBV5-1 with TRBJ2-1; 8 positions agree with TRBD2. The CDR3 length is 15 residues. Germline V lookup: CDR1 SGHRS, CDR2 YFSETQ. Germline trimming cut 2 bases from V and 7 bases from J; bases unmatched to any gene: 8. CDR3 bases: TGCGCCAGCAGCTTATCCGGGAGGGCCTGGAATGAGCAGTTCTTC. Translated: CASSLSGRAWNEQFF.

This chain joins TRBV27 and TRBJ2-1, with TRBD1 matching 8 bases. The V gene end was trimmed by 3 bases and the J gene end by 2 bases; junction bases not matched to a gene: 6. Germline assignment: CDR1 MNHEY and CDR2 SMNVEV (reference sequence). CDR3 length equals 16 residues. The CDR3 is CASSFFPGQAYNEQFF. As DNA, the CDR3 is TGTGCCAGCAGTTTCTTCCCGGGACAGGCCTACAATGAGCAGTTCTTC.

The DNA for the CDR3 is TGTGCCAGTTCAAAGGGTGGCGGCTACACCTTC. As protein: CASSKGGGYTF. The genes are TRBV19 and TRBJ1-2; unclear D gene. From germline, CDR1 is LNHDA and CDR2 SQIVND (reference sequence). Trimming cost V 8 bases and J 8 bases, with 12 bases left between them. The CDR3 has 11 residues.

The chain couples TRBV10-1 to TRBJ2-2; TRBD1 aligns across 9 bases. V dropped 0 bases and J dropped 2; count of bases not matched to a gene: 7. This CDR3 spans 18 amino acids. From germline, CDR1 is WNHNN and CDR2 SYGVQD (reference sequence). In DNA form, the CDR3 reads TGCGCCAGCAGTGAGTCCCCGGGACAGGGAACAAACACCGGGGAGCTGTTTTTT. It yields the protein CASSESPGQGTNTGELFF.

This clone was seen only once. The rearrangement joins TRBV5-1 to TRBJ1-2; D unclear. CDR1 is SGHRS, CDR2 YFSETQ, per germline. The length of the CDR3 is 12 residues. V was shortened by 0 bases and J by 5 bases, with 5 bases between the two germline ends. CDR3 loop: CASSLETYGYTF. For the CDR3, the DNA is TGCGCCAGCAGCTTGGAAACGTATGGCTACACCTTC. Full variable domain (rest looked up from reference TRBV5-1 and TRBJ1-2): KAGVTQTPRYLIKTRGQQVTLSCSPISGHRSVSWYQQTPGQGLQFLFEYFSETQRNKGNFPGRFSGRQFSNSRSEMNVSTLELGDSALYLCASSLETYGYTFGSGTRLTVV.

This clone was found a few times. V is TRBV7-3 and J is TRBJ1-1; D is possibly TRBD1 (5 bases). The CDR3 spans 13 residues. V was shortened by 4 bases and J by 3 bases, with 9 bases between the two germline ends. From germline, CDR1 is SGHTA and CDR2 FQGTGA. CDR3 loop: CASSYDRYTEAFF. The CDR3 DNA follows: TGTGCCAGCAGCTATGACAGATACACTGAAGCTTTCTTT.

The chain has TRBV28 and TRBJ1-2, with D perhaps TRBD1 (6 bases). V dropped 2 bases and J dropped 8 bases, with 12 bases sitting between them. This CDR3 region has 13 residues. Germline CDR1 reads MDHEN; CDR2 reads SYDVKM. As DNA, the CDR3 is TGTGCCAGCAGTTTAACAGGGACAAGGGGCTACACCTTC. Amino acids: CASSLTGTRGYTF.

In nucleotides, the CDR3 is TGCGCCAGCAGCTTGGGGTCCTACAATGAGCAGTTCTTC. Protein product: CASSLGSYNEQFF. This chain joins TRBV5-1 and TRBJ2-1; unclear D gene. Germline V gene lookup returns CDR1 SGHRS and CDR2 YFSETQ. Trimming shortened V by 0 bases and J by 1 base, and 2 bases separated the two germline ends. The CDR3 runs to 13 residues.

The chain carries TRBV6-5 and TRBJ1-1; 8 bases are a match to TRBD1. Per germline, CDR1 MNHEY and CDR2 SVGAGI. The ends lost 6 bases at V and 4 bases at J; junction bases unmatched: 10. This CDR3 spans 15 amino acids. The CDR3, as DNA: TGTGCCAGCAGAGACACTCTACAGGGGGTCACTGAAGCTTTCTTT. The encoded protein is CASRDTLQGVTEAFF.

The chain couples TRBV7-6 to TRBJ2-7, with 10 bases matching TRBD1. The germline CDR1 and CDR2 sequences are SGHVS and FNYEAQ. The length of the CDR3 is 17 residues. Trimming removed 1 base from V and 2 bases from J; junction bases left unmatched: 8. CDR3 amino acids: CASSLGAGTGDTYEQYF. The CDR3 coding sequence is TGTGCCAGCAGCTTAGGGGCGGGGACAGGGGACACCTACGAGCAGTACTTC.

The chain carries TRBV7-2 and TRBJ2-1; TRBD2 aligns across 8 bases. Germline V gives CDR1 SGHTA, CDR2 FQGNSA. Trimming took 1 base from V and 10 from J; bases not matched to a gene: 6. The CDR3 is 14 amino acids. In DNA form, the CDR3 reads TGTGCCAGCAGCTTAGTAGCGGGAAGCGGAGAGCAGTTCTTC. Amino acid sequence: CASSLVAGSGEQFF.

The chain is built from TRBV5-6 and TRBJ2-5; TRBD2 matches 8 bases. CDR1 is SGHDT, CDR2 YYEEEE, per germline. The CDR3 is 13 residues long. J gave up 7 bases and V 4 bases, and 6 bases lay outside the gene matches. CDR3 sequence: CASSRGGQGTQYF. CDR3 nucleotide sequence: TGTGCCAGCAGCCGCGGGGGGCAGGGGACCCAGTACTTC.

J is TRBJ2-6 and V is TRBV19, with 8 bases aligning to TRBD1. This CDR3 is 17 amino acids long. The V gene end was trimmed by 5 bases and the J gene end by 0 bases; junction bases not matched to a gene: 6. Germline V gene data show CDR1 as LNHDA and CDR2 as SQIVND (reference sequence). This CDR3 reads CASSWGTGPSGANVLTF. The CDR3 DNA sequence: TGTGCCAGTAGTTGGGGGACAGGACCCTCTGGGGCCAACGTCCTGACTTTC. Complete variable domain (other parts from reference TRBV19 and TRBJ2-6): DGGITQSPKYLFRKEGQNVTLSCEQNLNHDAMYWYRQDPGQGLRLIYYSQIVNDFQKGDIAEGYSVSREKKESFPLTVTSAQKNPTAFYLCASSWGTGPSGANVLTFGAGSRLTVL.

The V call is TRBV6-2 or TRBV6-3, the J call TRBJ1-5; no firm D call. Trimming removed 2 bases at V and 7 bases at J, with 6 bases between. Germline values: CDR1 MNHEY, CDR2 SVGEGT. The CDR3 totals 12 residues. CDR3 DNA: TGTGCCAGCAGTTACGAGGGACAGCCCCAGCATTTT. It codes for CASSYEGQPQHF.

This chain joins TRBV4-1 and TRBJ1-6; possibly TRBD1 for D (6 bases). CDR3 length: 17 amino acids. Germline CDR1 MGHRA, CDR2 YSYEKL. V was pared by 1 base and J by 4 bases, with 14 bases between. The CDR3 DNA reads TGCGCCAGCAGCCAAGGACCTTGGGGGACATATAATTCACCCCTCCACTTT. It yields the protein CASSQGPWGTYNSPLHF.

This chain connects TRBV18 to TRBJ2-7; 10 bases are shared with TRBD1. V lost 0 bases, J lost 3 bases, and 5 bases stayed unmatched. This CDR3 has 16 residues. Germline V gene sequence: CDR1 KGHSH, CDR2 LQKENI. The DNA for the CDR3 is TGTGCCAGCTCACCACCGGGGACAGGGGAGTTCTACGAGCAGTACTTC. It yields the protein CASSPPGTGEFYEQYF.

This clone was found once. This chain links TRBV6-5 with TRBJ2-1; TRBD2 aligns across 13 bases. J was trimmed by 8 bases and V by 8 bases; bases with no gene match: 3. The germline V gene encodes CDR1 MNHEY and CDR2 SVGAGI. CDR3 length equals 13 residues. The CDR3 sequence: CASGGLAGHEQFF. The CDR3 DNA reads TGTGCCAGCGGGGGACTAGCGGGACATGAGCAGTTCTTC.

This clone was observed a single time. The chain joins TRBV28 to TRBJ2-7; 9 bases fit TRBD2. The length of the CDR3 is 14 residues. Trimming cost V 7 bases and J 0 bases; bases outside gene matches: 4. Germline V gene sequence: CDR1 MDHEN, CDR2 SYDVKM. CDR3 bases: TGTGCCAGCACTGCGGGGGGGAGCTCCTACGAGCAGTACTTC. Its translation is CASTAGGSSYEQYF.

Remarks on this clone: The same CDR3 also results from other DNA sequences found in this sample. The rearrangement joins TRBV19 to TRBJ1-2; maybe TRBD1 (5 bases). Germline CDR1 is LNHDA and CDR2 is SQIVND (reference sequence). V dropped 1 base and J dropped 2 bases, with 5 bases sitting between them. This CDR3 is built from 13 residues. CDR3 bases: TGTGCCAGTAGTATAGCAGGGAACTATGGCTACACCTTC. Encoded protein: CASSIAGNYGYTF. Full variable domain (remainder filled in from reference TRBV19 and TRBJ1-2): DGGITQSPKYLFRKEGQNVTLSCEQNLNHDAMYWYRQDPGQGLRLIYYSQIVNDFQKGDIAEGYSVSREKKESFPLTVTSAQKNPTAFYLCASSIAGNYGYTFGSGTRLTVV.

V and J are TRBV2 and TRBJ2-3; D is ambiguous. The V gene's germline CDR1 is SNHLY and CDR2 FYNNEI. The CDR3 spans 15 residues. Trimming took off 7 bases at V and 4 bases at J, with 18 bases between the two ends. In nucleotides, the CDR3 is TGTGCCAGCATGCCCCCCGGAGCCATGGCAGATACGCAGTATTTT. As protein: CASMPPGAMADTQYF.

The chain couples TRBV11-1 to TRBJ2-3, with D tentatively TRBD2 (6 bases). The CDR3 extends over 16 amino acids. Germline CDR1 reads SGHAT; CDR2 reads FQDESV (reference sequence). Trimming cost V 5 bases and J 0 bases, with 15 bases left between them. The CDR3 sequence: CASSRLSGTSTDTQYF. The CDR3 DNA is TGTGCCAGCAGCCGACTATCCGGGACTAGCACAGATACGCAGTATTTT.